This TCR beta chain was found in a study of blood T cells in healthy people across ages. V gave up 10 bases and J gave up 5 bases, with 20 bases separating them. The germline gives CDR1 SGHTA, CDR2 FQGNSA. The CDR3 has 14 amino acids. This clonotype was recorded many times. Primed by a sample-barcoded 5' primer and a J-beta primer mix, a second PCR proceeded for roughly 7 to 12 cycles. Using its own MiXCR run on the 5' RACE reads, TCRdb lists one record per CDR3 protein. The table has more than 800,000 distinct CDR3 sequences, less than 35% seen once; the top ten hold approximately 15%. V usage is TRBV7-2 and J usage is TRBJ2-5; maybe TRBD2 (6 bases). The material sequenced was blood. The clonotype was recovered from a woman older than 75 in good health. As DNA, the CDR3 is TGTGCCACCTCGAAAGGAGGAGGGCCCGAGACCCAGTACTTC. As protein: CATSKGGGPETQYF.